These 13 T cell receptor beta chains share one sample of origin, sequenced in a study of blood T cell repertoires in COVID-19. Sequenced by immunoSEQ multiplex PCR; TCRdb stores in-frame clones only, minus some. The table lists more than 200,000 clones, 80% to 95% of them singletons. The sample taken for sequencing was PBMCs or T cells enriched from blood (not recorded which). Receptors originate from a woman aged 18-29 years who had recovered from COVID-19.

The chain employs TRBV19 and TRBJ1-6, with D possibly TRBD1 on 5 matching bases. V shed 4 bases and J shed 7 bases, with 17 bases lying between them. Germline loops: CDR1 LNHDA, CDR2 SQIVND (reference sequence). This CDR3 contains 16 residues. This CDR3 is CASSSTGITENSPLHF. As DNA, the CDR3 is TGTGCCAGTAGTAGCACAGGCATTACTGAAAATTCACCCCTCCACTTT.

This chain uses TRBV7-8 with TRBJ1-4; D possibly corresponds to TRBD1 (5 bases). This CDR3 has 15 amino acids. V was clipped by 5 bases and J by 4 bases, with 14 bases between them. Germline V gene data show CDR1 as SGHVS and CDR2 as FQNEAQ. The CDR3 region has the DNA TGTGCCAGCAGCGGAGGGACTGCCGATAATGAAAAACTGTTTTTT. Its protein is CASSGGTADNEKLFF.

This rearrangement joins TRBV7-9 to TRBJ2-3, with D unclear. CDR1 is SEHNR and CDR2 is FQNEAQ in the germline V gene (reference sequence). This CDR3 comprises 13 residues. The germline V and J ends were trimmed by 5 bases and 1 base, with 7 bases remaining between them. This CDR3 reads CASSSPRTDTQYF. DNA of the CDR3: TGTGCCAGCAGCAGCCCCCGCACAGATACGCAGTATTTT.

The chain uses TRBV28 and TRBJ2-1, with 15 nucleotides matching TRBD2. This CDR3 is 14 amino acids long. Germline trimming cut 6 bases from V and 8 bases from J; bases unmatched to any gene: 2. Germline loops: CDR1 MDHEN, CDR2 SYDVKM. CDR3 nucleotides: TGTGCCAGCAGCCGGACTAGCGGGAGGGATGAGCAGTTCTTC. Protein sequence: CASSRTSGRDEQFF. Combining the CDR3 with reference TRBV28 and TRBJ2-1 gives the whole variable domain DVKVTQSSRYLVKRTGEKVFLECVQDMDHENMFWYRQDPGLGLRLIYFSYDVKMKEKGDIPEGYSVSREKKERFSLILESASTNQTSMYLCASSRTSGRDEQFFGPGTRLTVL.

The rearrangement joins TRBV9 to TRBJ1-5, with 8 bases lining up with TRBD1. Trimming took 3 bases from V and 6 from J; bases not matched to a gene: 8. The CDR3 is made up of 15 amino acids. Germline CDR1 reads SGDLS; CDR2 reads YYNGEE. Here the CDR3 DNA reads TGTGCCAGCAGCGCCACAGGGGGTCCAGGTCAGCCCCAGCATTTT. It specifies CASSATGGPGQPQHF.

The chain combines TRBV7-9 with TRBJ1-2; 7 nucleotides align to TRBD1. Germline V gene lookup returns CDR1 SEHNR and CDR2 FQNEAQ (reference sequence). This CDR3 has 14 residues. Losses at the gene ends were 5 bases for V and 8 bases for J; bases not matched to a gene: 11. CDR3 in amino acids: CASSVTTGLDGYTF. The CDR3 region has the DNA TGTGCCAGCAGCGTAACGACAGGGTTAGACGGCTACACCTTC.

This sequence joins TRBV5-4 and TRBJ1-2; possible D gene TRBD1, 6 bases. Trimming took 4 bases from V and 4 from J, leaving 23 bases between them. Germline CDR1 is SGHNT and CDR2 is YYREEE (reference sequence). This CDR3 is built from 17 residues. CDR3 protein: CASSPGKGVGAGYGYTF. In nucleotides, the CDR3 is TGTGCCAGCAGCCCCGGGAAGGGCGTGGGGGCAGGCTATGGCTACACCTTC. Supplemented by reference TRBV5-4 and TRBJ1-2, the full variable domain reads ETGVTQSPTHLIKTRGQQVTLRCSSQSGHNTVSWYQQALGQGPQFIFQYYREEENGRGNFPPRFSGLQFPNYSSELNVNALELDDSALYLCASSPGKGVGAGYGYTFGSGTRLTVV.

The chain links TRBV10-3 to TRBJ1-1; D may be TRBD1 (6 bases). CDR3 length: 13 residues. Germline V CDR1 and CDR2: ENHRY, SYGVKD. V lost 5 bases, J lost 1 base, and 8 bases lay in between. CDR3 bases: TGTGCCATCAGTAGAGGGGGGAACACTGAAGCTTTCTTT. It specifies CAISRGGNTEAFF.

The chain carries TRBV28 and TRBJ1-1, with D perhaps TRBD1 (5 bases). The germline gives CDR1 MDHEN, CDR2 SYDVKM. The CDR3 has 14 residues. Deletions cut 2 bases from V and 8 bases from J, with 15 bases between. The CDR3, as DNA: TGTGCCAGCAGTTTAAATGGGGGGTCAATGGAAGCTTTCTTT. Its translation is CASSLNGGSMEAFF.

The rearrangement links TRBV9 to TRBJ2-2, with 9 bases that match TRBD2. The germline gives CDR1 SGDLS, CDR2 YYNGEE. The CDR3 totals 16 residues. The ends lost 2 bases at V and 7 bases at J; junction bases unmatched: 9. CDR3 in DNA: TGTGCCAGCAGCGTCGGCGGGAGGGCCCGGATCGGGGAGCTGTTTTTT. Translation: CASSVGGRARIGELFF.

CDR3 in DNA: TGCGCCAGCAGCCCGAAGACTAGCGGGGACCCCTACAATGAGCAGTTCTTC. It is translated as CASSPKTSGDPYNEQFF. This chain links TRBV4-3 with TRBJ2-1, with TRBD2 matching over 11 bases. Looked up from germline, CDR1 is LGHNA and CDR2 is YSLEER. The CDR3 is 17 residues long. V was pared by 4 bases and J by 2 bases, with 7 bases of the junction left unmatched.

The chain has TRBV7-6 and TRBJ1-1, with 9 bases that match TRBD1. The J segment lost 3 bases and the V segment lost 5 bases, leaving 7 bases of the junction unmatched. The CDR3 is 15 amino acids. The germline V gene has CDR1 SGHVS and CDR2 FNYEAQ. The CDR3 DNA reads TGTGCCAGCAGCGGGTCACAGGGGGCCTACACTGAAGCTTTCTTT. Protein sequence: CASSGSQGAYTEAFF.

The J gene is TRBJ2-1, the V gene TRBV18; D might be TRBD1 (5 bases). Germline-derived CDR1 and CDR2 are KGHSH and LQKENI. Trimming left V 2 bases short and J 4 bases short, with 9 bases between. The CDR3 spans 14 residues. The CDR3: CASSPATDYNEQFF. Here the CDR3 DNA reads TGTGCCAGCTCACCAGCGACAGATTACAATGAGCAGTTCTTC.